The rows below give T cell receptor beta chains drawn from one sample of a study of blood T cell repertoires in COVID-19. The table came from immunoSEQ multiplex PCR; TCRdb's copy has only in-frame clones and leaves some out. The sample has 200,000 to 250,000 clones, 75% to 85% seen once. Sequenced input: peripheral blood. These TCRs come from a woman aged 80 or over with COVID-19, enrolled during active disease. CDR3s include the opening cysteine and the closing phenylalanine or tryptophan. Fields, in order: clone size, J gene, D gene, V gene, CDR3 DNA, CDR3 protein. D genes are given only for firm matches. Size tells how often a clone was seen (once, few, many) or the class of an expanded clone, and some rows leave it out.

>-|TRBJ2-2|-|TRBV30
TGTGCCTGGAGTGTCTTTCACAGTGACACCGGGGAGCTGTTTTTT
CAWSVFHSDTGELFF
>-|TRBJ2-7|-|TRBV7-2
TGTGCCAGCAGCTTAGGGCAGGCTTTCCACGAGCAGTACTTC
CASSLGQAFHEQYF
>-|TRBJ1-2|-|TRBV6-2/TRBV6-3
TGTGCCAGCAGTTACCCCCCGGACACCTCTAACTATGGCTACACCTTC
CASSYPPDTSNYGYTF
>-|TRBJ2-1|TRBD1|TRBV24-1
TGTGCCACCGGAGCTAACAGGGGTGATGAGCAGTTCTTC
CATGANRGDEQFF
>-|TRBJ1-6|-|TRBV2
TGTGCCAGCAGTGCGGACAAACCCCTCCACTTT
CASSADKPLHF
>few|TRBJ1-2|-|TRBV5-6
TGTGCCAGCAGCCAGGTCCTTAACTATGGCTACACCTTC
CASSQVLNYGYTF
>-|TRBJ2-7|TRBD1|TRBV2
TGTGCCAGCAGCACTCTTCGACAGGGGAGCGAGCAGTACTTC
CASSTLRQGSEQYF
>once|TRBJ1-1|-|TRBV6-1
TGTGCCAGCAGTGATCTGTCATCAACTGGGCCTTTCTTT
CASSDLSSTGPFF
>-|TRBJ1-4|-|TRBV15
TGTGCCACCAGCGAACATGGGAGGGGAAGTGAAAAACTGTTTTTT
CATSEHGRGSEKLFF
>-|TRBJ1-1|TRBD1|TRBV5-4
TGTGCCAGCAGCCCCGGGACAGGGAACCTTTACACCGAAGCTTTCTTT
CASSPGTGNLYTEAFF
>-|TRBJ1-2|TRBD1|TRBV30
TGTGCCTGGAGGGACAGGGGGGCTGGCTACACCTTC
CAWRDRGAGYTF
>-|TRBJ2-7|TRBD2|TRBV7-3
TGTGCCAGCAGCTTAAGCGGGGGCTACGAGCAGTACTTC
CASSLSGGYEQYF
>-|TRBJ2-1|-|TRBV30
TGTGCCTACCGGGAACCCTCCTACAATGAGCAGTTCTTC
CAYREPSYNEQFF
>once|TRBJ2-3|TRBD2|TRBV4-2
TGTGCCAGCAGCCAAGGGGGTGGACTAGCGGGTACCACAGATACGCAGTATTTT
CASSQGGGLAGTTDTQYF
>few|TRBJ2-1|TRBD1|TRBV30
TGTGCCTGGAGCTTGGCGCCAGGGGGTGAGCAGTTCTTC
CAWSLAPGGEQFF
>-|TRBJ1-2|-|TRBV5-6
TGTGCCAGCAGCTTGCGAGGCTATGGCTACACCTTC
CASSLRGYGYTF
>-|TRBJ1-6|-|TRBV5-6
TGTGCCAGCAGCTACGTGAGACGGGGGAATTCACCCCTCCACTTT
CASSYVRRGNSPLHF
>-|TRBJ2-1|TRBD2|TRBV12-3/TRBV12-4
TGTGCCAGCAGCCTAGCGGGCGGGGAGCAGTTCTTC
CASSLAGGEQFF